This T cell receptor beta chain was profiled in a study of control samples from healthy donors and cancer patients. The germline V gene encodes CDR1 LNHDA and CDR2 SQIVND (reference sequence). The CDR3 runs 13 residues. Trimming stripped 5 bases from V and 7 bases from J, with 14 bases between. Sequenced by immunoSEQ multiplex PCR; TCRdb stores in-frame clones only, minus some. The profile shows 100,000 to 150,000 clones, almost 95% of them singletons. This clone has a single count. V usage is TRBV19 and J usage is TRBJ2-5; a possible D gene is TRBD1 (5 bases). The receptor's source is a man aged 80 or over with head and neck cancer. The sequencing sample was made of PBMCs. The CDR3 sequence: CASSVTGPGTQYF. The DNA for the CDR3 is TGTGCCAGTAGTGTTACAGGCCCCGGGACCCAGTACTTC.